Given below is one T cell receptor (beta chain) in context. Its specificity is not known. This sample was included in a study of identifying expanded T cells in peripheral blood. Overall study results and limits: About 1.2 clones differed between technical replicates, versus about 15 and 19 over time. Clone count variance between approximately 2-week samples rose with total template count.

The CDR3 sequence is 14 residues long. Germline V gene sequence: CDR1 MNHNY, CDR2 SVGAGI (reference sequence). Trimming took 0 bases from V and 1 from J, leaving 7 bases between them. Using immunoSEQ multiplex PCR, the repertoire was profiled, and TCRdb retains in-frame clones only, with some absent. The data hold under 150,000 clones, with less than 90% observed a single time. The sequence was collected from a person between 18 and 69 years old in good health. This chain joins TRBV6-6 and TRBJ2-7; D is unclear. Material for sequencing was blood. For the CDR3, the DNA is TGTGCCAGCAGTTACTCAGGCAGGTCCTACGAGCAGTACTTC. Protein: CASSYSGRSYEQYF.